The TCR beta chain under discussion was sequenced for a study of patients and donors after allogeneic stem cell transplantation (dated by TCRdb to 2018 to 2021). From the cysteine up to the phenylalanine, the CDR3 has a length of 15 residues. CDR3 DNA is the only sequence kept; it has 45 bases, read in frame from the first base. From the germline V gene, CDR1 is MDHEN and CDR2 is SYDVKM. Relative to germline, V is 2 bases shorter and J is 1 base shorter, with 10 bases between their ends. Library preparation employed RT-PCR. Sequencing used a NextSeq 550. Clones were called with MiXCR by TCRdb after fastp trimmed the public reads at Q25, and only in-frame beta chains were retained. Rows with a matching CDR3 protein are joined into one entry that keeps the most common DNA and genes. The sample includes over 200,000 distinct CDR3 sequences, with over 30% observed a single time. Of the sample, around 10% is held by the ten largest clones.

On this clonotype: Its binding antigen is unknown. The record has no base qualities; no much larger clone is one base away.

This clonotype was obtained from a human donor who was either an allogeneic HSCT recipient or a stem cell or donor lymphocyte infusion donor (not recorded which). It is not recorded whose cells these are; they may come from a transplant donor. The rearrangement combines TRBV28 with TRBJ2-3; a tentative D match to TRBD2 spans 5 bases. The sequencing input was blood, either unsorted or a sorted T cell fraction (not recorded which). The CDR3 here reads CASSLASLGTDTQYF. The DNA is TGTGCCAGCAGTTTAGCTAGCCTGGGCACAGATACGCAGTATTTT.